This T cell receptor beta chain stems from a study of CD8+ T cells in alopecia areata. Study-level points and caveats: Higher clonality than in normal scalp was seen in lesional scalp, especially alopecia totalis/universalis.

With V trimmed by 2 bases and J by 6 bases, 8 bases remained unmatched. The CDR3 runs to 14 residues. Germline V gene sequence: CDR1 GTSNPN, CDR2 SVGIG (reference sequence). Extracted RNA was reverse transcribed into cDNA, the sequencing template. Only in-frame clones appear in the TCRdb table, and some are missing; sequencing was by immunoSEQ multiplex PCR. Among 150,000 to 200,000 clones, approximately 60% were seen once, and the ten largest hold approximately 4.8%. Turning to this clone: What it recognizes is unknown.

Both CD4+ and CD8+ T cells were separated by sorting PBMCs. This chain links TRBV30 with TRBJ1-2, with 8 bases identical to TRBD1. The specimen sequenced was CD4+ T cells sorted from blood. The TCR comes from a human donor in good health. CDR3 sequence: CAWSPLGQGDGYTF. The DNA for the CDR3 is TGTGCCTGGAGTCCCTTAGGACAGGGCGATGGCTACACCTTC.